This TCR beta chain was captured in a study of blood T cell repertoires in COVID-19. Looking at the study overall: From the United States, Italy and Spain came samples of acute and convalescent COVID-19. T cells, B-cell-depleted T cells, or PBMCs supplied cDNA or gDNA.

Authors' data handling: How many nucleated cells were present was estimated from reference gene primer amplification. Measured with immunoSEQ multiplex PCR; TCRdb has only the in-frame clones, and not every one. That table supplies the V and J calls and clone size; D and trimming were determined from the DNA. Altogether fewer than 250,000 clones are present, 80% to 90% being singletons, with the ten largest covering 2% to 3%. Germline V CDR1 and CDR2: MNHEY, SVGAGI. There are 14 residues in the CDR3. V lost 9 bases to trimming and J lost 1 base, with 15 bases between them. J is TRBJ1-1 and V is TRBV6-5, with D hard to call. Sequencing was done on a sample of peripheral blood. This sequence was found in a woman in her thirties or forties with active or convalescent COVID-19. The CDR3 bases are TGTGCCAGTCGGTGGGGAGGTTCGAACACTGAAGCTTTCTTT. Protein: CASRWGGSNTEAFF.